This TCR beta chain derives from a study of T cell changes during pregnancy in multiple sclerosis. Germline-derived CDR1 and CDR2 are MDHEN and SYDVKM. V lost 7 bases and J lost 3; bases outside the gene matches: 12. The CDR3 extends over 15 amino acids. This clone occurred once. Using immunoSEQ multiplex PCR, the repertoire was profiled, and TCRdb retains in-frame clones only, with some absent. The data contain roughly 71,000 clones, approximately 90% of them singletons. The chain carries TRBV28 and TRBJ2-7, with 7 bases aligning to TRBD1. This receptor was identified in a female donor in good health, enrolled as a control in a pregnancy study. The sample was peripheral blood, taken in the first trimester of pregnancy. CDR3 sequence reads: CASNRVGQSYYEQYF. DNA for the CDR3: TGTGCCAGCAACCGGGTGGGACAGTCCTACTACGAGCAGTACTTC.